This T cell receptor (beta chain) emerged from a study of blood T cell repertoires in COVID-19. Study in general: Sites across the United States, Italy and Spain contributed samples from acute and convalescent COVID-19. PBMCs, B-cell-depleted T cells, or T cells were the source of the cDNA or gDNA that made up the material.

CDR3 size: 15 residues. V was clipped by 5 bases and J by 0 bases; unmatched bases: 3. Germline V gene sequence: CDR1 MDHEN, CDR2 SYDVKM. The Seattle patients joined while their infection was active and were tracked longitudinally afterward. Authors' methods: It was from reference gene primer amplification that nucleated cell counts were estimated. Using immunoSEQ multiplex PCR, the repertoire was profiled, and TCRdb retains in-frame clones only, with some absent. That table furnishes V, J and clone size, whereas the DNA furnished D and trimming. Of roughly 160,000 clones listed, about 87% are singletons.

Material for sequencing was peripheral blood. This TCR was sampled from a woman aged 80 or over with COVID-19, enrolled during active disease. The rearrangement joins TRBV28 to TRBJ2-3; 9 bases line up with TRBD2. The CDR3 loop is CASSPLAGSTDTQYF. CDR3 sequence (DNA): TGTGCCAGCAGTCCCCTAGCGGGAAGCACAGATACGCAGTATTTT.